Presented here are 9 T cell receptor beta chains from one specimen sequenced in a study of blood T cell repertoires in COVID-19. Assay: immunoSEQ multiplex PCR; the TCRdb copy retains only in-frame clones and omits some. The sample records around 180,000 clones, 83% being singletons. The material sequenced was peripheral blood. The receptor set was obtained from a human donor in a cohort sampled during active COVID-19.

This chain links TRBV19 with TRBJ1-1, with D perhaps TRBD1 (6 bases). V lost 7 bases to trimming and J lost 5 bases, with 11 bases between them. Germline CDR1 and CDR2: LNHDA and SQIVND (reference sequence). The CDR3 totals 12 residues. CDR3 bases: TGTGCCAGTACCTGGGGGCAGACTGAAGCTTTCTTT. Translated: CASTWGQTEAFF.

This clone was counted a few times. In DNA, the CDR3 is TGTGCCAGCAGTTACAGGGGGCGCGGGAACGAGCAGTACTTC. The encoded protein is CASSYRGRGNEQYF. The chain combines TRBV6-2 or TRBV6-3 with TRBJ2-7, with D perhaps matching TRBD1 (7 bases). Between the trimmed V and J ends, which lost 2 bases and 5 bases, there was a span of 13 bases. Germline V gives CDR1 MNHEY, CDR2 SVGEGT. The CDR3 runs 14 residues.

The chain couples TRBV18 to TRBJ2-7; TRBD1 matches at 10 bases. This CDR3 spans 14 amino acids. The V and J ends lost 3 bases and 6 bases, in that order; junction bases with no gene match: 5. Per germline, CDR1 KGHSH and CDR2 LQKENI. The CDR3 bases are TGTGCCAGCTCACCGACAGGGGGCGCTTCCGAGCAGTACTTC. This sequence encodes CASSPTGGASEQYF.

V usage is TRBV11-3 and J usage is TRBJ1-1; no clear D gene. The CDR3 has 17 amino acids. Trimming pared 8 bases from V and 7 bases from J, leaving 29 bases between. CDR1 and CDR2 (germline): SGHNT, YENEEA. The CDR3 coding sequence is TGTGCCAGCTCTAGGCCTCGTTTATCTGAGGGAACCTATGAAGCTTTCTTT. Translating gives CASSRPRLSEGTYEAFF. The whole variable domain, remainder taken from reference TRBV11-3 and TRBJ1-1, is EAGVVQSPRYKIIEKKQPVAFWCNPISGHNTLYWYLQNLGQGPELLIRYENEEAVDDSQLPKDRFSAERLKGVDSTLKIQPAELGDSAVYLCASSRPRLSEGTYEAFFGQGTRLTVV.

This clone was found a few times. V gene TRBV5-4 combines with J gene TRBJ2-2, with 9 bases identical to TRBD1. This CDR3 spans 16 amino acids. Per germline, CDR1 SGHNT and CDR2 YYREEE (reference sequence). With 4 bases clipped from V and 3 bases from J, the junction kept 7 bases outside the gene matches. The CDR3 is CASSQGQGVYTGELFF. The CDR3 bases are TGTGCCAGCAGCCAGGGACAGGGAGTATACACCGGGGAGCTGTTTTTT.

This clone was counted between two and nine times. This chain's CDR3 is CASSPRDYEQYF. In nucleotides, the CDR3 is TGTGCCAGCAGCCCCCGGGACTACGAGCAGTACTTC. This chain connects TRBV7-9 to TRBJ2-7; tentatively, D is TRBD2 (5 bases). Trimming removed 5 bases from V and 3 bases from J, with 8 bases in between. CDR1 SEHNR and CDR2 FQNEAQ come from the germline V gene (reference sequence). CDR3 length: 12 residues.

This sequence joins TRBV24-1 and TRBJ2-5; 9 positions agree with TRBD1. Unmatched junction bases numbered 8, after V lost 4 bases and J lost 3 bases. CDR1 is KGHDR, CDR2 SFDVKD, per germline. The CDR3 spans 16 residues. The CDR3 spells CATSEAGTGWKETQYF. DNA of the CDR3: TGTGCCACCAGTGAAGCCGGGACAGGGTGGAAAGAGACCCAGTACTTC.

Comments on this clone: In the same sample, other DNA sequences code for this CDR3. This chain links TRBV7-9 with TRBJ2-7; 7 positions agree with TRBD1. From germline, CDR1 is SEHNR and CDR2 FQNEAQ (reference sequence). The CDR3 contains 12 residues. V trimming: 5 bases; J trimming: 4 bases; junction bases outside the gene matches: 2. CDR3 protein: CASSLTGYEQYF. The CDR3 nucleotides read TGTGCCAGCAGCCTGACAGGGTACGAGCAGTACTTC.

The CDR3 spells CASSLQDQPQHF. CDR3 nucleotides: TGTGCCAGCAGTCTACAGGATCAGCCCCAGCATTTT. The gene calls are TRBV7-9 and TRBJ1-5; a weak D match, TRBD1 (5 bases). The length of the CDR3 is 12 residues. V was trimmed by 6 bases and J by 5 bases, leaving 8 bases between them. Looked up from germline, CDR1 is SEHNR and CDR2 is FQNEAQ (reference sequence).